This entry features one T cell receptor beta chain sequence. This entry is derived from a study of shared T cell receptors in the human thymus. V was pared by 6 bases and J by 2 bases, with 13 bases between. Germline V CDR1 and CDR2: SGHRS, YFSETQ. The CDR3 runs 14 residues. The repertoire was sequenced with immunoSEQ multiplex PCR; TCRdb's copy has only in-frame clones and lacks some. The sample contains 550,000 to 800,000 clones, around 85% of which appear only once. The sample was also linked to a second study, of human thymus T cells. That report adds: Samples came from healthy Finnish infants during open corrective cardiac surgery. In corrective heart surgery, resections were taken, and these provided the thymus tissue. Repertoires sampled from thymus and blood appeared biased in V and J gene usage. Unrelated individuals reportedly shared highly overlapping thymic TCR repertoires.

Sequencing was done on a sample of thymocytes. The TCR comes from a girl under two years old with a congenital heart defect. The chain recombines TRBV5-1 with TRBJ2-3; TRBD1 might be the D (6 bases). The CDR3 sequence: CASTKGVPTDTQYF. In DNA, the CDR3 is TGCGCCAGCACCAAGGGGGTCCCCACAGATACGCAGTATTTT. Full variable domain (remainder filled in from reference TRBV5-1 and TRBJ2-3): KAGVTQTPRYLIKTRGQQVTLSCSPISGHRSVSWYQQTPGQGLQFLFEYFSETQRNKGNFPGRFSGRQFSNSRSEMNVSTLELGDSALYLCASTKGVPTDTQYFGPGTRLTVL.